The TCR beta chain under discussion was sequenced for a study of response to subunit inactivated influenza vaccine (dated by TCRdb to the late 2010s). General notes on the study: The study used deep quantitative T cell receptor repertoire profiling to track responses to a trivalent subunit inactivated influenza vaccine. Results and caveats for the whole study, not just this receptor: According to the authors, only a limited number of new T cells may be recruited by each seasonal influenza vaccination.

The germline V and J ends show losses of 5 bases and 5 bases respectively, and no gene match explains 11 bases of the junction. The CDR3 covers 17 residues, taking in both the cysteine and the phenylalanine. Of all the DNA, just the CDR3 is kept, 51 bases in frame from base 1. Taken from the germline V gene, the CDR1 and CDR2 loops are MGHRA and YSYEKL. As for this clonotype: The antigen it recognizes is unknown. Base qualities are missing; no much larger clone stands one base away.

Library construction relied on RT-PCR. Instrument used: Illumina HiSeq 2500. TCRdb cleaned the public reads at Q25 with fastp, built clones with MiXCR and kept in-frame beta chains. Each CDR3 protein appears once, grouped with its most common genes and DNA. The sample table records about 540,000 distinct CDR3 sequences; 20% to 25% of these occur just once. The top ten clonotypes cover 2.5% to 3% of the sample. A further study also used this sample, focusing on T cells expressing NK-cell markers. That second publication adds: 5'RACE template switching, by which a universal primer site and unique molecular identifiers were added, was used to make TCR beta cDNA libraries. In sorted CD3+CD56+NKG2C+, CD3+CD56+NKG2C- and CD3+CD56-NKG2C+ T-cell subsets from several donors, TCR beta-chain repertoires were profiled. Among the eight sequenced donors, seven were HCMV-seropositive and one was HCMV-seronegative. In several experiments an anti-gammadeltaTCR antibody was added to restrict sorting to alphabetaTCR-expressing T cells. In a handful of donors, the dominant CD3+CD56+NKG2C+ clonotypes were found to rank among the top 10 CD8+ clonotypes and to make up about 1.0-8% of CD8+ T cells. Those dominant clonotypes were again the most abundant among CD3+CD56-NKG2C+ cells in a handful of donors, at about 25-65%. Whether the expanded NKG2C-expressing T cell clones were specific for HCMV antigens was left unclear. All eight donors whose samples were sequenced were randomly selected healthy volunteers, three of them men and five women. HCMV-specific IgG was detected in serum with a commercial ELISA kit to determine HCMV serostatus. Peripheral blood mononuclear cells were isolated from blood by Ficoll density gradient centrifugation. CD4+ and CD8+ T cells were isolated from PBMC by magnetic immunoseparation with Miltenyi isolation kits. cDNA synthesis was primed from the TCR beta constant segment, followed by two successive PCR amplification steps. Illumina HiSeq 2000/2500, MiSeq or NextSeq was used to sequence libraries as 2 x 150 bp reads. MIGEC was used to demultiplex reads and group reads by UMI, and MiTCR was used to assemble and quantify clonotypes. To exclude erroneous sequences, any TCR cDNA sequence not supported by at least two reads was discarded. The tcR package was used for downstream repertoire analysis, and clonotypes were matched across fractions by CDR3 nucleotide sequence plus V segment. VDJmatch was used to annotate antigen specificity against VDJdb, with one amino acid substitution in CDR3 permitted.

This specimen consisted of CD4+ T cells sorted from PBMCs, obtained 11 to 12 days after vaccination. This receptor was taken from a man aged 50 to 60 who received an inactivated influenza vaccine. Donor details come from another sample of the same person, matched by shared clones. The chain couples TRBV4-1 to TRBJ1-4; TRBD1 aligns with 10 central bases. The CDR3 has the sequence CASSSPGQGTPNEKLFF. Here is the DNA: TGCGCCAGCAGCTCCCCGGGACAGGGGACCCCCAATGAAAAACTGTTTTTT.